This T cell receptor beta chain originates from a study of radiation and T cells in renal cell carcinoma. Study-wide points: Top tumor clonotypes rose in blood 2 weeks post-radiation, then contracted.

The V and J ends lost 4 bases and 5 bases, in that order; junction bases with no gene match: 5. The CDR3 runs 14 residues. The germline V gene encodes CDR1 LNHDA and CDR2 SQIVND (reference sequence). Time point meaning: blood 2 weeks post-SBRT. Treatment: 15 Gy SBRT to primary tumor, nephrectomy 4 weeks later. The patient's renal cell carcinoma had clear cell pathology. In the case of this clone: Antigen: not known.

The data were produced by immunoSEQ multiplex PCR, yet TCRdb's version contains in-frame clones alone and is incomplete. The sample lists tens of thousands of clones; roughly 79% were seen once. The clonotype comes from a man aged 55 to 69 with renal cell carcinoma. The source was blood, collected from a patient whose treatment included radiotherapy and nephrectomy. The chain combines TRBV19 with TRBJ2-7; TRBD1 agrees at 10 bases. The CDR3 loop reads CASSTTGTGDEQYF. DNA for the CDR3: TGTGCCAGTAGTACCACCGGGACAGGGGACGAGCAGTACTTC.